What follows describes a single TCR beta chain. Its antigen is still unknown. The data were obtained in a study of T-cell memory formation after mild COVID-19. Study background: Most TCR clusters belonged to a single donor.

Germline CDR1 and CDR2: LGHNA and YNFKEQ. The CDR3 loop spans 16 amino acids. Deletions cut 4 bases from V and 4 bases from J, with 19 bases between. TCRdb reanalysed the 5' RACE reads using MiXCR and keeps one entry per CDR3 protein. The sample has some 260,000 distinct CDR3 sequences, approximately 16% seen once. The study's findings and limits: Day 15 to 85 contracting clones showed balanced CD4/CD8; later expanders leaned CD4+. The study detected some responding clones in pre-infection memory, suggesting cross-reactive memory joined.

The sequence derives from a young man who had mild COVID-19 (a few samples of this study predate the infection). Cell type and time point are not known. Input material: PBMCs or a T cell subset sorted from them (not recorded which). The chain combines TRBV4-2 with TRBJ1-2, with D possibly being TRBD1 (6 bases). The CDR3 loop reads CASSLRDPQGSYGYTF. In nucleotides, the CDR3 is TGTGCCAGCAGCCTACGGGACCCACAGGGATCCTATGGCTACACCTTC.